This is a list of T cell receptor beta chains from one sample in a study of T cells in Graves' hyperthyroidism and ophthalmopathy. MiXCR was run by TCRdb on the multiplex PCR reads, yielding one entry per CDR3 protein. The data contain around 340,000 distinct CDR3 sequences, 20% to 25% of them singletons. Sequences were obtained from blood. These TCRs come from a woman aged 50 to 60 with Graves' hyperthyroidism. Each CDR3 is given with its conserved first and last residue. The D gene is left open where the match is weak. Clone size appears in some rows only: once, few, many, or a class for an expanded clone.

v_gene	j_gene	abundance	d_gene	CDR3aa	CDR3nt
TRBV5-1	TRBJ2-7	NA	NA	CASSSQTYEQYF	TGCGCCAGCAGCAGCCAAACTTACGAGCAGTACTTC
TRBV7-9	TRBJ2-1	many	TRBD2	CASSGRTGTSGSYEQFF	TGTGCCAGCAGCGGAAGGACCGGGACTAGCGGGAGCTATGAGCAGTTCTTC
TRBV20-1	TRBJ2-1	many	TRBD2	CSARNSGRALYNEQFF	TGCAGTGCTAGAAATAGCGGGAGGGCCCTCTACAATGAGCAGTTCTTC
TRBV5-5	TRBJ2-7	NA	NA	CASSPIGRSYEQYF	TGTGCCAGCAGTCCCATCGGAAGATCCTACGAGCAGTACTTC
TRBV7-3	TRBJ2-3	many	NA	CASSPVLGGTTDTQYF	TGTGCCAGCAGCCCGGTCCTCGGCGGCACCACAGATACGCAGTATTTT
TRBV2	TRBJ1-2	NA	TRBD1	CASSEGDRLTNYGYTF	TGTGCCAGCAGTGAAGGGGACAGGCTTACTAACTATGGCTACACCTTC
TRBV2	TRBJ2-3	NA	NA	CASITIGWLGKTRGTDTQYF	TGTGCCAGCATTACCATAGGGTGGCTGGGAAAAACCAGGGGTACAGATACGCAGTATTTT
TRBV5-1	TRBJ2-2	NA	NA	CASSSPLGTGELFF	TGCGCCAGCAGCTCCCCACTGGGCACCGGGGAGCTGTTTTTT
TRBV6-2/TRBV6-3	TRBJ2-7	many	NA	CASSSAGLWTYEQYF	TGTGCCAGCAGTTCTGCCGGACTATGGACCTACGAGCAGTACTTC
TRBV11-3	TRBJ2-5	NA	NA	CASSLDRTQETQYF	TGTGCCAGCAGCTTAGACCGGACACAAGAGACCCAGTACTTC
TRBV7-9	TRBJ1-1	many	NA	CASSLAGQKTEAFF	TGTGCCAGCAGCTTAGCCGGACAGAAGACTGAAGCTTTCTTT
TRBV15	TRBJ1-2	NA	NA	CATSLRAAYGYTF	TGTGCCACCAGCCTGCGGGCTGCCTATGGCTACACCTTC
TRBV12-3/TRBV12-4	TRBJ1-2	many	TRBD1	CASSPHRGQAYGYTF	TGTGCCAGCAGTCCTCACAGGGGGCAAGCCTATGGCTACACCTTC
TRBV7-3	TRBJ2-3	NA	TRBD2	CASSSLAGSSTQYF	TGTGCCAGCAGCTCACTAGCGGGGAGTAGTACGCAGTATTTT
TRBV11-2	TRBJ2-7	few	NA	CASSPETYEQYF	TGTGCCAGCAGCCCAGAAACCTACGAGCAGTACTTC
TRBV6-5	TRBJ1-2	few	NA	CASSYSAGANYGYTF	TGTGCCAGCAGTTACTCGGCTGGAGCTAACTATGGCTACACCTTC
TRBV6-1	TRBJ1-4	few	TRBD1	CASRAWGQSANEKLFF	TGTGCCAGCAGAGCGTGGGGACAGTCGGCTAATGAAAAACTGTTTTTT
TRBV30	TRBJ2-7	many	NA	CAWRVGYEQYF	TGTGCCTGGAGAGTAGGCTACGAGCAGTACTTC
TRBV20-1	TRBJ2-3	NA	TRBD2	CSAKTSGWSTDTQYF	TGCAGTGCTAAGACTAGCGGGTGGAGCACAGATACGCAGTATTTT
TRBV20-1	TRBJ2-7	NA	NA	CSARYRSPKSNYEQYF	TGCAGTGCTAGGTATAGGTCTCCAAAAAGTAACTACGAGCAGTACTTC
TRBV2	TRBJ1-6	NA	TRBD1	CASSENRGYNSPLHF	TGTGCCAGCAGTGAGAACAGGGGATATAATTCACCCCTCCACTTT
TRBV11-3	TRBJ1-1	many	NA	CASSLPGAGTEAFF	TGTGCCAGCAGCTTGCCCGGGGCCGGGACTGAAGCTTTCTTT